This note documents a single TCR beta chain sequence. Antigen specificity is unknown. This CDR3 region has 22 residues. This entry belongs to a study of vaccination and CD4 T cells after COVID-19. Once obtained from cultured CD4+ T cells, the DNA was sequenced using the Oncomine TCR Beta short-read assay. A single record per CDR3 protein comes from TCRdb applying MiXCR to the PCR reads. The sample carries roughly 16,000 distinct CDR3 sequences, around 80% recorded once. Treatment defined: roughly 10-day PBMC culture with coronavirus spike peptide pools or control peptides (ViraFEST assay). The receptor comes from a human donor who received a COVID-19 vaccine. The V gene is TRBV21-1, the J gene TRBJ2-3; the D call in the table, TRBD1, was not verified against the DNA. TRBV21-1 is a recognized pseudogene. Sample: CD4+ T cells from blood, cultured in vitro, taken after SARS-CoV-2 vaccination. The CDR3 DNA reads TGTGCCAGCAGCAAAGTGTCAGAGGGACAGGGAAAGCGGGGGGGCTGCACAGATACGCAGTATTTT. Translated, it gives CASSKVSEGQGKRGGCTDTQYF.